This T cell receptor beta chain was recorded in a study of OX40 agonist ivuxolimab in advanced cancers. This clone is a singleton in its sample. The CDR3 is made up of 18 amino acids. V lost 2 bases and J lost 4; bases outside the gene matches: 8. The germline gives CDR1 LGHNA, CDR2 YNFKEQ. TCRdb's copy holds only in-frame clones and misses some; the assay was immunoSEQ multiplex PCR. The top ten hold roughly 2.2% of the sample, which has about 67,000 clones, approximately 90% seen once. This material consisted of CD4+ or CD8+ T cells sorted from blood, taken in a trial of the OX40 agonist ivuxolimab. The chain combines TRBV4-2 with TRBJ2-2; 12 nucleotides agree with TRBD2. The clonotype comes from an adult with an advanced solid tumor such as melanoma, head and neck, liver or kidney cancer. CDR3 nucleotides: TGTGCCAGCAGCCAACCTACACTAGCGGGAGGTGGCACCGGGGAGCTGTTTTTT. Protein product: CASSQPTLAGGGTGELFF.